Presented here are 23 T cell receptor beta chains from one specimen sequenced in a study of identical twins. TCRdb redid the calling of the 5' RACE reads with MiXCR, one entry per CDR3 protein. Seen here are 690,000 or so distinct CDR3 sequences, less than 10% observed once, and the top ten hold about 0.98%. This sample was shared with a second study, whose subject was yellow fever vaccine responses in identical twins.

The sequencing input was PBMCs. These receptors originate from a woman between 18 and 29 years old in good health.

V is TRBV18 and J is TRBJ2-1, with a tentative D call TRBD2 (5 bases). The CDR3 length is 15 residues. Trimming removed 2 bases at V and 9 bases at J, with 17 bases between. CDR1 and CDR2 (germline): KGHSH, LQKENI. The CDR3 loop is CASSPLGSGLSEQFF. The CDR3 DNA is TGTGCCAGCTCACCATTGGGGAGCGGTCTCAGTGAGCAGTTCTTC.

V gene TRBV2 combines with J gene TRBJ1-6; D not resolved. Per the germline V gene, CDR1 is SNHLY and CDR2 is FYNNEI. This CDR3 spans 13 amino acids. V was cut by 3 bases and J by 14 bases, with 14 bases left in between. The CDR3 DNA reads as TGTGCCAGCAGTGATGGCCAGGAGCTAACCCTCCACTTT. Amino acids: CASSDGQELTLHF. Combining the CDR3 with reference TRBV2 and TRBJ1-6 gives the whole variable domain EPEVTQTPSHQVTQMGQEVILRCVPISNHLYFYWYRQILGQKVEFLVSFYNNEISEKSEIFDDQFSVERPDGSNFTLKIRSTKLEDSAMYFCASSDGQELTLHFGNGTRLTVT.

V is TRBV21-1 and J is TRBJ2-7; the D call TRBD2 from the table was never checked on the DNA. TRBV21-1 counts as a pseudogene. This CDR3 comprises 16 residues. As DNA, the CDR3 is TGTGCCAGCAGCAAATCGCACCTACTCCCACCACGAGAGCAGTACTTC. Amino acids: CASSKSHLLPPREQYF.

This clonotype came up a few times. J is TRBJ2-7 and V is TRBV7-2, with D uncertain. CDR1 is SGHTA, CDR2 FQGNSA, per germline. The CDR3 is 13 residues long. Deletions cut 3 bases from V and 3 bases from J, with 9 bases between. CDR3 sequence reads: CASSLAVIYEQYF. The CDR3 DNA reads TGTGCCAGCAGCTTGGCGGTTATCTACGAGCAGTACTTC.

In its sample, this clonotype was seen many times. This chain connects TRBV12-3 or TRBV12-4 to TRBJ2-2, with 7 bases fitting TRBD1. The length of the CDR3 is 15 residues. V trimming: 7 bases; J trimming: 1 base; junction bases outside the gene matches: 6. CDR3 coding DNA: TGTGCCAGCACCTACAGGGGCGGGAACACCGGGGAGCTGTTTTTT. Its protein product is CASTYRGGNTGELFF.

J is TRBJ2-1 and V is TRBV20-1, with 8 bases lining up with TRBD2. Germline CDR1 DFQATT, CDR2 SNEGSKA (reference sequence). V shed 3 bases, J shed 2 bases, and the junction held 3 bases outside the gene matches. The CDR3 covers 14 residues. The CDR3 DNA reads TGCAGTGCTAGCGGGAGGGGACCCTACAATGAGCAGTTCTTC. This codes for CSASGRGPYNEQFF.

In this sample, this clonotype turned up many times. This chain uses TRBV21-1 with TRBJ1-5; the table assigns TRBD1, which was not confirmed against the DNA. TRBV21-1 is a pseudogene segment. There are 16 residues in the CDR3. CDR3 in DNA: TGTGCCAGCCCTGGACAGGACTATTATAGCAATCAGCCCCAGCATTTT. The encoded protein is CASPGQDYYSNQPQHF.

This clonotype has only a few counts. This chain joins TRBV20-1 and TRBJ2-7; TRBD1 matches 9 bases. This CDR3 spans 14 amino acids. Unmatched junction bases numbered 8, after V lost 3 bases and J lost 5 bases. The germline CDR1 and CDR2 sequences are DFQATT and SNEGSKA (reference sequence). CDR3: CSARVEQGAHEQYF. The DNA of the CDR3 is TGCAGTGCTAGGGTTGAACAGGGGGCCCACGAGCAGTACTTC.

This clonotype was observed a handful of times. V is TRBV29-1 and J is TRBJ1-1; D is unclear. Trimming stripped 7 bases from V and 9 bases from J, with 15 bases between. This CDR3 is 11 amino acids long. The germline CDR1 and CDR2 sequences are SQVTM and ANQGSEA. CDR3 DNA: TGCAGCGGTTGGGATGTTGGACAAGCTTTCTTT. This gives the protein CSGWDVGQAFF.

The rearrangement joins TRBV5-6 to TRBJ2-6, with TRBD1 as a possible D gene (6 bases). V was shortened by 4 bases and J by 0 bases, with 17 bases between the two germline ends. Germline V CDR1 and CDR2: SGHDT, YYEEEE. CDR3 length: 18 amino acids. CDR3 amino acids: CASSEADSVVSGANVLTF. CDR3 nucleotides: TGTGCCAGCAGCGAAGCGGACAGCGTCGTCTCTGGGGCCAACGTCCTGACTTTC.

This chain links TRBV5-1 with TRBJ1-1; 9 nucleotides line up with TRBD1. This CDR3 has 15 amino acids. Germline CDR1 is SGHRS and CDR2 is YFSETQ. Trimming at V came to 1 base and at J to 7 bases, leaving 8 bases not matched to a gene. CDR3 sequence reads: CASSLTGGSYIEAFF. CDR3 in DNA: TGCGCCAGCAGCTTGACAGGGGGCTCGTATATTGAAGCTTTCTTT.

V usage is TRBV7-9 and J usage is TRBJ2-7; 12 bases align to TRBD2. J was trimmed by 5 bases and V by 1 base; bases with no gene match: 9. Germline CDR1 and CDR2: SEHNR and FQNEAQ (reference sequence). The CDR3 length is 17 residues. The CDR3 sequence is CASSLGETSGSKDEQYF. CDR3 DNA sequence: TGTGCCAGCAGCTTAGGGGAGACTAGCGGGAGTAAGGACGAGCAGTACTTC.

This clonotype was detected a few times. CDR3 protein: CASSPPGRKETQYF. The CDR3 DNA reads as TGTGCCAGCTCACCACCGGGGAGGAAAGAGACCCAGTACTTC. The J gene is TRBJ2-5, the V gene TRBV18, with D perhaps matching TRBD2 (6 bases). CDR1 is KGHSH and CDR2 is LQKENI in the germline V gene. V dropped 0 bases and J dropped 3 bases, with 8 bases sitting between them. The CDR3 contains 14 residues.

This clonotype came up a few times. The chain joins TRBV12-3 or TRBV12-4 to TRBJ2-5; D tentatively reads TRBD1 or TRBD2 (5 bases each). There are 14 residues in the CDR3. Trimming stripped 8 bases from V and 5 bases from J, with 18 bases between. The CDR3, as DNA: TGTGCCAGCCGACCGAAGGGGTGGGACGAGACCCAGTACTTC. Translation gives CASRPKGWDETQYF.

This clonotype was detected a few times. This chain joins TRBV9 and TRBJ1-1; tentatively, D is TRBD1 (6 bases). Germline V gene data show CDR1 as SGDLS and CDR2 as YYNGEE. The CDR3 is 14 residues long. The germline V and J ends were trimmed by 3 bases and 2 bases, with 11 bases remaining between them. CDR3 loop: CASSEPTGNTEAFF. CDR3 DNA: TGTGCCAGCAGCGAACCGACAGGCAACACTGAAGCTTTCTTT.

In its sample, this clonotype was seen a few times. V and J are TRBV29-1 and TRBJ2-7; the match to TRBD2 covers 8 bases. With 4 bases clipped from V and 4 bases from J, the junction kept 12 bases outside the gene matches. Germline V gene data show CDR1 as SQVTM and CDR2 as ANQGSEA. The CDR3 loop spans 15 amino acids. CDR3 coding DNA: TGCAGCGTTGTGACTAGCGTCTCGTTAGGGTACGAGCAGTACTTC. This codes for CSVVTSVSLGYEQYF.

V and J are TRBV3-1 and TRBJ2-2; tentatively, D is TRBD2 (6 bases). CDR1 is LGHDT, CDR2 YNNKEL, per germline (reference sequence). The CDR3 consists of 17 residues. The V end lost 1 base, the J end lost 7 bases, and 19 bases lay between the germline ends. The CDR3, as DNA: TGTGCCAGCAGCCAAGCAGGCGGGATTGCCCGAGTCGGGGAGCTGTTTTTT. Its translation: CASSQAGGIARVGELFF.

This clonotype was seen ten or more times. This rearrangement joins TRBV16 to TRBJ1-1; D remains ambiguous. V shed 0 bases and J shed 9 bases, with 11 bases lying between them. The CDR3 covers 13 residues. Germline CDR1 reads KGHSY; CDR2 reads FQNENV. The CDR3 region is CASSQSESGKAFF. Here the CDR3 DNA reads TGTGCCAGCAGCCAATCTGAATCCGGGAAAGCTTTCTTT.

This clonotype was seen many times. This CDR3 is CATMREGGFSTDTQYF. CDR3 DNA: TGTGCCACCATGCGCGAGGGAGGGTTTAGCACAGATACGCAGTATTTT. The J gene is TRBJ2-3, the V gene TRBV6-1; 7 positions match TRBD2. CDR3 length equals 16 residues. The V and J ends lost 10 bases and 0 bases, in that order; junction bases with no gene match: 13. In germline, CDR1 is MNHNS, CDR2 SASEGT.

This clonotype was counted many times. The CDR3 DNA reads as TGTGCCAGCAGTTCAGGACGCAAATCCTACGAGCAGTACTTC. Its protein product is CASSSGRKSYEQYF. J is TRBJ2-7 and V is TRBV12-3 or TRBV12-4; D remains ambiguous. CDR3 length: 14 amino acids. V was shortened by 4 bases and J by 1 base, with 11 bases between the two germline ends.

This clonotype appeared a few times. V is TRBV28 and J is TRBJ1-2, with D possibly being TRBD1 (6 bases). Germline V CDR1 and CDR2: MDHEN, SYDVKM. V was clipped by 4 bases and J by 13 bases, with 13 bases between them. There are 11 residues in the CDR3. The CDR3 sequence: CASSSGAAPTF. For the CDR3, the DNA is TGTGCCAGCAGTTCAGGGGCCGCCCCCACCTTC.

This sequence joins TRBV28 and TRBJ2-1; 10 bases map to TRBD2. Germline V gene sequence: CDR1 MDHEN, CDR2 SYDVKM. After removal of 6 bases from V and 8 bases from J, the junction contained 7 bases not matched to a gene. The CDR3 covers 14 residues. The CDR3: CASRRAGGPYEQFF. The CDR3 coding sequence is TGTGCCAGCAGAAGAGCGGGGGGGCCCTATGAGCAGTTCTTC.

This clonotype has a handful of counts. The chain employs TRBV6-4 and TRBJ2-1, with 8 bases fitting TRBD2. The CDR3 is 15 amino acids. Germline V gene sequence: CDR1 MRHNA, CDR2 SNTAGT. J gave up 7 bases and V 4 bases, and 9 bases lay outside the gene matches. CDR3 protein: CASSVTDTGGNEQFF. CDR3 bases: TGTGCCAGCAGTGTAACGGACACGGGGGGGAATGAGCAGTTCTTC.